These T cell receptor beta chains were read from a single sample in a study of beta chain features in type 1 diabetes. TCRdb keeps only in-frame clones here, not all; method: immunoSEQ multiplex PCR. This sample has about 140,000 clones, with less than 10% found just once. The sequencing input was central memory CD4+ T cells from blood. The receptor source for this set is a woman aged 40 to 50 in good health. The CDR3 runs from the conserved cysteine through the conserved F or W.

V gene	CDR3 protein
TRBV13	CASSRRTSNSPLHF
TRBV18	CASSQDRGIENTIYF
TRBV4-1	CASSQGHEQYF
TRBV29-1	CSVEFPLAGYTDTQYF
TRBV11-2	CARSLVRGELFF
TRBV2	CASSSGGPEQYF
TRBV14	CASSREVNTEAFF
TRBV7-9	CASSLRGADEQFF
TRBV27	CASSPWAQDTEAFF
TRBV7-2	CATGGLNTEAFF
TRBV19	CATLDRDNQPQHF
TRBV25-1	CASSQPGQGWGYTF
TRBV27	CASGRGQRSDTQYF
TRBV5-1	CASSFSGLAGNTIYF
TRBV5-6	CASSRGQGEKLFF
TRBV5-1	CASSVTSGGTYEQYF
TRBV29-1	CSVDDSRNTIYF
TRBV10-3	CASSYHLVETQYF
TRBV12-2	CASRFGTGAKTFYEQYF
TRBV10-3	CAISSDRGPYGYTF
TRBV6-5	CASRRTGLTGELFF
TRBV7-6	CASSLGQLNEQFF
TRBV19	CASSIVEGQETQYF